Listed here are 12 T cell receptor beta chains from one sample, sequenced in a study of regulatory T cells in long-lasting Graves disease. According to the study, TCR beta libraries were built with iRepertoire HTBI primers and CDR3-region Arm-PCR. TCRdb called the multiplex PCR reads again in MiXCR, with one record for every CDR3 protein. This table has about 470,000 distinct CDR3 sequences, under 25% appearing once. Time point reported: persistent/refractory GD, antithyroid drugs over 5 years with positive TRAb. Extracted PBMC RNA gave rise to the TCR library. The starting material was peripheral blood mononuclear cells (PBMCs), obtained when the disease was refractory, from a patient treated with antithyroid drugs. Every receptor here comes from a female donor with Graves disease.

The chain combines TRBV7-8 with TRBJ1-2; D is ambiguous. Germline V CDR1 and CDR2: SGHVS, FQNEAQ. V lost 0 bases and J 1 base, leaving 6 bases between the germline ends. This CDR3 comprises 14 residues. The CDR3 DNA reads as TGTGCCAGCAGCTTAGCAGAGATTAACTATGGCTACACCTTC. Amino acids: CASSLAEINYGYTF.

This clonotype has a count of ten or more. V is TRBV12-5 and J is TRBJ2-6, with D perhaps given as TRBD1 or TRBD2 (5 bases each). The CDR3 sequence is 19 residues long. Trimming removed 2 bases from V and 0 bases from J, with 17 bases in between. Germline-derived CDR1 and CDR2 are LGHNT and FRNRAP. CDR3 sequence: CASGLMGDPRVSGANVLTF. The CDR3 nucleotides read TGTGCTAGTGGTTTGATGGGGGACCCCCGGGTCTCTGGGGCCAACGTCCTGACTTTC.

This clonotype has a handful of counts. It is likely a read error, because the conserved phenylalanine at the end of the CDR3 is missing. The V gene is TRBV10-3, the J gene TRBJ1-2, with TRBD1 as a possible D gene (5 bases). Germline assignment: CDR1 ENHRY and CDR2 SYGVKD. The CDR3 is 17 residues long. V was clipped by 10 bases and J by 6 bases, with 30 bases between them. In DNA form, the CDR3 reads TGTGCCACCCGAGACAGAGATTGGATAGCTGATGTCGATGGCTACACCCTC. Translating gives CATRDRDWIADVDGYTL.

This clonotype has ten or more counts. This chain links TRBV28 with TRBJ2-7, with 7 nucleotides matching TRBD2. Germline V gene lookup returns CDR1 MDHEN and CDR2 SYDVKM. The CDR3 length is 14 residues. Trimming cost V 4 bases and J 4 bases; bases outside gene matches: 7. In DNA, the CDR3 is TGTGCCAGCAGTTGGGGAGGGGCGCTTTACGAGCAGTACTTC. It is translated as CASSWGGALYEQYF.

The chain has TRBV18 and TRBJ2-1; tentative D call: TRBD2 (5 bases). Germline V gene data show CDR1 as KGHSH and CDR2 as LQKENI. The CDR3 extends over 14 amino acids. Trimming shortened V by 3 bases and J by 3 bases, and 9 bases separated the two germline ends. The CDR3 DNA sequence: TGTGCCAGCTCACCGAACGGGGACTACAATGAGCAGTTCTTC. This codes for CASSPNGDYNEQFF.

This clonotype has a count of ten or more. V usage is TRBV20-1 and J usage is TRBJ2-7, with D perhaps TRBD1 or TRBD2 (5 bases each). V shed 4 bases and J shed 4 bases, with 17 bases lying between them. CDR3 size: 14 residues. Looked up from germline, CDR1 is DFQATT and CDR2 is SNEGSKA (reference sequence). The CDR3 DNA is TGCAGTGCTAAATCCTCACAGGACTTATACGAGCAGTACTTC. Translated, it gives CSAKSSQDLYEQYF.

This clonotype was seen at least ten times. This chain uses TRBV30 with TRBJ1-2, with 8 nucleotides matching TRBD1. The CDR3 has 13 residues. The V gene's germline CDR1 is GTSNPN and CDR2 SVGIG (reference sequence). V was pared by 7 bases and J by 2 bases, with 6 bases of the junction left unmatched. CDR3 sequence: CAFRTGSNYGYTF. The CDR3 DNA reads as TGTGCCTTTCGGACAGGGTCAAACTATGGCTACACCTTC.

This clonotype was detected a few times. A read error may be the cause here, since a much bigger clone is one base away. This chain links TRBV12-3 or TRBV12-4 with TRBJ2-5; no firm D call. The germline V and J ends were trimmed by 4 bases and 0 bases, with 3 bases remaining between them. The CDR3 has 12 residues. The CDR3 bases are TGTGCCAGCAGTTGGAACCAAGAGACCCAGTACTTC. Its protein is CASSWNQETQYF.

V and J are TRBV5-5 and TRBJ1-2, with D possibly matching TRBD1 (5 bases). The CDR3 spans 11 residues. V shed 4 bases and J shed 7 bases, with 8 bases lying between them. CDR1 SGHKS and CDR2 YYEKEE come from the germline V gene (reference sequence). The CDR3 region is CASSPGIGYTF. In nucleotides, the CDR3 is TGTGCCAGCAGCCCAGGGATTGGCTACACCTTC.

This clonotype came up many times. The chain combines TRBV30 with TRBJ1-6; D gene ambiguous. V dropped 0 bases and J dropped 7 bases, with 4 bases sitting between them. Germline lookup yields CDR1 GTSNPN and CDR2 SVGIG (reference sequence). The CDR3 contains 12 residues. This CDR3 reads CAWSVNNSPLHF. In DNA form, the CDR3 reads TGTGCCTGGAGTGTTAACAATTCACCCCTCCACTTT.

This clonotype occurred many times. The J gene is TRBJ2-7, the V gene TRBV28; TRBD1 matches at 8 bases. This CDR3 region has 14 residues. Germline trimming cut 5 bases from V and 3 bases from J; bases unmatched to any gene: 6. Germline-derived CDR1 and CDR2 are MDHEN and SYDVKM. In DNA form, the CDR3 reads TGTGCCAGCAGTGTGACAGGGGAGAGCTACGAGCAGTACTTC. Protein product: CASSVTGESYEQYF.

The chain is built from TRBV3-1 and TRBJ2-7; D possibly corresponds to TRBD1 (6 bases). Germline values: CDR1 LGHDT, CDR2 YNNKEL (reference sequence). The CDR3 loop spans 15 amino acids. V lost 4 bases, J lost 7 bases, and 20 bases lay in between. CDR3 DNA sequence: TGTGCCAGCAGCCCTCGAGGCAGGGGCCCCCAAGAGCAGTACTTC. It translates to CASSPRGRGPQEQYF.